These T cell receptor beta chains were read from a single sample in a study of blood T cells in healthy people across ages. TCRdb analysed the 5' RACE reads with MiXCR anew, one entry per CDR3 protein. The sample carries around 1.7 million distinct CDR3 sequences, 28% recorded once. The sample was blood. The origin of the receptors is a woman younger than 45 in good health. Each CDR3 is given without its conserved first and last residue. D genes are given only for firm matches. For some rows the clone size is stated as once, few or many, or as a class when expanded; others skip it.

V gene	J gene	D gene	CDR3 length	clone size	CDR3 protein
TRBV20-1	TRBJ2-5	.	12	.	SATGSYLVETQY
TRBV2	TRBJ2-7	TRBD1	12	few	ASSRDSVGDEQY
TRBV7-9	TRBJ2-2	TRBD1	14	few	ASSYGTGINTGELF
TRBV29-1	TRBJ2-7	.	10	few	SAYTAPYEQY
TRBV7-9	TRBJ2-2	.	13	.	ASSSERVATGELF
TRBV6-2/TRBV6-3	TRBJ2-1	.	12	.	ASCCWRTKNEQF
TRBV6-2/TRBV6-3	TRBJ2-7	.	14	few	ASSADRGGVSYEQY
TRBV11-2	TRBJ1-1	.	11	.	ASSGSLVAEAF
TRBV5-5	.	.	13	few	ASALAPGRPYEQY
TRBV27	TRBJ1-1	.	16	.	ASSLRGPTVPVNTEAF
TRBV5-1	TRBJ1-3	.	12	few	ASSLEAVRNTIY
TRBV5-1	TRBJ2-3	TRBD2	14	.	ASSFLGLADSDTQY
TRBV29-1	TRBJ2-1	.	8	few	SVSNDEQF
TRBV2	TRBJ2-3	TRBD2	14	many	ASSDVAGYLTDTQY
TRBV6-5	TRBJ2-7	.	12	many	ASSYSSGSREQY
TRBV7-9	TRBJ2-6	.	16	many	ASTTEVGRATGANVLT
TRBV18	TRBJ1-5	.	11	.	ANSSRTDQPQH
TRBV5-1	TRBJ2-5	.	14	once	ASSFGPGSAQETQY